These 32 T cell receptor beta chains came from one sample sequenced in a study of response to subunit inactivated influenza vaccine. TCRdb ran MiXCR on the RT-PCR reads and lists one entry per CDR3 protein. The data show around 520,000 distinct CDR3 sequences, with roughly 12% seen just once and roughly a tenth held by the top ten. The sequencing used PBMCs from blood, collected on the day of vaccination. These receptor sequences come from a man aged 50-60 years who received an inactivated influenza vaccine.

This clonotype was counted only a few times. V and J are TRBV5-1 and TRBJ2-7, with TRBD2 matching over 12 bases. V dropped 3 bases and J dropped 4; count of bases not matched to a gene: 5. CDR3 length: 15 residues. Germline-derived CDR1 and CDR2 are SGHRS and YFSETQ. The CDR3 protein is CASSSTSGSTYEQYF. In DNA, the CDR3 is TGCGCCAGCAGCTCGACTAGCGGGAGTACGTACGAGCAGTACTTC. Drawing the rest from reference TRBV5-1 and TRBJ2-7, the complete variable domain is KAGVTQTPRYLIKTRGQQVTLSCSPISGHRSVSWYQQTPGQGLQFLFEYFSETQRNKGNFPGRFSGRQFSNSRSEMNVSTLELGDSALYLCASSSTSGSTYEQYFGPGTRLTVT.

This clonotype was picked up one time. The V gene is TRBV12-3 or TRBV12-4, the J gene TRBJ1-1, with D unresolved. The V end was cut by 3 bases, the J end by 4 bases, with 9 bases between. This CDR3 has 13 amino acids. For the CDR3, the DNA is TGTGCCAGCAGTTTTGATCAGGCCACTGAAGCTTTCTTT. As protein: CASSFDQATEAFF.

The chain couples TRBV12-3 or TRBV12-4 to TRBJ2-1, with D unresolved. This CDR3 has 12 amino acids. Deletions cut 3 bases from V and 7 bases from J, with 7 bases between. The CDR3 DNA sequence: TGTGCCAGCAGTTTGGGTAAAAATGAGCAGTTCTTC. It yields the protein CASSLGKNEQFF.

This clonotype was picked up one time. The J gene is TRBJ2-1, the V gene TRBV7-8; 9 bases are shared with TRBD2. Germline values: CDR1 SGHVS, CDR2 FQNEAQ. The CDR3 is 17 residues long. J lost 2 bases, V lost 5 bases, and 10 bases had no gene match. The CDR3 DNA is TGTGCCAGCAGCCCGAGGGGTGCGGGGGGGGCCTACAATGAGCAGTTCTTC. Translation gives CASSPRGAGGAYNEQFF. Looking up the rest from reference TRBV7-8 and TRBJ2-1 gives the full variable domain: GAGVSQSPRYKVAKRGQDVALRCDPISGHVSLFWYQQALGQGPEFLTYFQNEAQLDKSGLPSDRFFAERPEGSVSTLKIQRTQQEDSAVYLCASSPRGAGGAYNEQFFGPGTRLTVL.

This chain connects TRBV20-1 to TRBJ2-3; D is possibly TRBD2 (7 bases). The CDR3 is 14 amino acids. Trimming cost V 7 bases and J 3 bases, with 17 bases left between them. The V gene's germline CDR1 is DFQATT and CDR2 SNEGSKA (reference sequence). CDR3 nucleotides: TGCAGTGGGGGGGGCCATAGGTGGACAGATACGCAGTATTTT. It is translated as CSGGGHRWTDTQYF.

The chain combines TRBV12-3 or TRBV12-4 with TRBJ2-7; D uncertain. The CDR3 runs to 12 residues. V dropped 5 bases and J dropped 6 bases, with 11 bases sitting between them. The CDR3 DNA follows: TGTGCCAGCAGTCCTAGATTTGGCGAGCAGTACTTC. This translates into CASSPRFGEQYF.

The rearrangement links TRBV3-1 to TRBJ2-3; TRBD2 agrees at 11 bases. Germline V gives CDR1 LGHDT, CDR2 YNNKEL (reference sequence). With V trimmed by 9 bases and J by 5 bases, 4 bases remained unmatched. This CDR3 has 13 amino acids. CDR3 amino acids: CASTSGGLDTQYF. The CDR3 DNA is TGTGCCAGTACTAGCGGGGGACTAGATACGCAGTATTTT.

This clonotype has only a few counts. The J gene is TRBJ2-7, the V gene TRBV10-3; D gene uncertain. The CDR3 is 15 residues long. Germline V CDR1 and CDR2: ENHRY, SYGVKD. Trimming left V 0 bases short and J 1 base short, with 10 bases between. The CDR3 nucleotides are TGTGCCATCAGTGAGTCGATCAGTGTTTCCTACGAGCAGTACTTC. As protein: CAISESISVSYEQYF.

The chain combines TRBV10-3 with TRBJ1-1, with D possibly TRBD1 on 5 matching bases. This CDR3 comprises 14 residues. Germline loops: CDR1 ENHRY, CDR2 SYGVKD. Trimming shortened V by 4 bases and J by 3 bases, and 12 bases separated the two germline ends. CDR3 sequence reads: CAISVGGGHTEAFF. The DNA of the CDR3 is TGTGCCATCAGTGTCGGGGGGGGACACACTGAAGCTTTCTTT.

V and J are TRBV11-2 and TRBJ1-3, with D possibly being TRBD1 (5 bases). V was cut by 1 base and J by 1 base, with 14 bases left in between. The germline V gene has CDR1 SGHAT and CDR2 FQNNGV. The CDR3 has 17 residues. The CDR3 loop reads CASSLGSFRGSGNTIYF. The CDR3 DNA reads as TGTGCCAGCAGCTTAGGGTCCTTTCGGGGGTCTGGAAACACCATATATTTT. Using reference TRBV11-2 and TRBJ1-3 for the parts outside the CDR3, the full variable domain is EAGVAQSPRYKIIEKRQSVAFWCNPISGHATLYWYQQILGQGPKLLIQFQNNGVVDDSQLPKDRFSAERLKGVDSTLKIQPAKLEDSAVYLCASSLGSFRGSGNTIYFGEGSWLTVV.

This chain joins TRBV20-1 and TRBJ2-7; 10 bases are shared with TRBD1. CDR3 size: 15 residues. The germline V gene has CDR1 DFQATT and CDR2 SNEGSKA (reference sequence). The V gene end was trimmed by 6 bases and the J gene end by 4 bases; junction bases not matched to a gene: 12. The CDR3 here is CSAESGQGGLYEQYF. The CDR3 nucleotides are TGCAGTGCGGAATCCGGACAGGGGGGACTTTACGAGCAGTACTTC.

This clonotype showed up just a few times. This chain uses TRBV6-2 or TRBV6-3 with TRBJ2-7; no clear D gene. Looked up from germline, CDR1 is MNHEY and CDR2 is SVGEGT. The CDR3 consists of 14 residues. Trimming shortened V by 2 bases and J by 2 bases, and 10 bases separated the two germline ends. The CDR3 reads CASSYAASTYEQYF. In DNA form, the CDR3 reads TGTGCCAGCAGTTACGCTGCTAGTACCTACGAGCAGTACTTC.

This rearrangement joins TRBV11-2 to TRBJ2-5; D is perhaps TRBD1 or TRBD2 (5 bases each). With 4 bases removed from V and 4 bases from J, the gap between germline ends came to 16 bases. The CDR3 totals 15 residues. Germline CDR1 SGHAT, CDR2 FQNNGV. This chain's CDR3 is CASSYSGAGAETQYF. CDR3 DNA sequence: TGTGCCAGCAGCTACTCCGGAGCCGGGGCAGAGACCCAGTACTTC. The whole variable domain, filled in from reference TRBV11-2 and TRBJ2-5, reads EAGVAQSPRYKIIEKRQSVAFWCNPISGHATLYWYQQILGQGPKLLIQFQNNGVVDDSQLPKDRFSAERLKGVDSTLKIQPAKLEDSAVYLCASSYSGAGAETQYFGPGTRLLVL.

The chain uses TRBV3-1 and TRBJ2-3; maybe TRBD2 (6 bases). The ends were cut back, 1 base at V and 0 bases at J, with 11 bases in the middle. The CDR3 has 16 amino acids. The germline CDR1 and CDR2 sequences are LGHDT and YNNKEL (reference sequence). CDR3 region: CASSQGFSGSTDTQYF. In DNA, the CDR3 is TGTGCCAGCAGCCAAGGGTTTAGCGGAAGCACAGATACGCAGTATTTT.

The rearrangement links TRBV7-3 to TRBJ2-1; 7 positions match TRBD1. The V gene's germline CDR1 is SGHTA and CDR2 FQGTGA. The ends lost 2 bases at V and 5 bases at J; junction bases unmatched: 9. This CDR3 has 16 amino acids. CDR3 in amino acids: CASSLGLGTANNEQFF. The CDR3 DNA reads TGTGCCAGCAGCTTAGGGCTTGGGACAGCAAACAATGAGCAGTTCTTC.

The table lists this clonotype with a few counts. The chain carries TRBV7-2 and TRBJ1-1; D gene uncertain. Germline V lookup: CDR1 SGHTA, CDR2 FQGNSA. This CDR3 is 13 amino acids long. Trimming took off 4 bases at V and 7 bases at J, with 13 bases between the two ends. The CDR3 DNA is TGTGCCAGCAGCTCCCCCTCCGGGATTGAAGCTTTCTTT. Translation gives CASSSPSGIEAFF.

The chain combines TRBV12-3 or TRBV12-4 with TRBJ1-3; D remains ambiguous. The CDR3 runs 14 residues. Deletions cut 2 bases from V and 0 bases from J, with 5 bases between. CDR3 sequence reads: CASSLTNSGNTIYF. CDR3 nucleotides: TGTGCCAGCAGTTTAACTAACTCTGGAAACACCATATATTTT.

This clonotype has a count of ten or more. This chain connects TRBV28 to TRBJ2-2, with 14 nucleotides matching TRBD2. Germline CDR1 and CDR2: MDHEN and SYDVKM. The CDR3 sequence is 18 residues long. J lost 7 bases, V lost 1 base, and 8 bases had no gene match. Written as DNA, the CDR3 is TGTGCCAGCAGTTTATCCCCGACTAGCGGGAGGGCGGTCGGGGAGCTGTTTTTT. Protein sequence: CASSLSPTSGRAVGELFF.

This clonotype was recorded many times. The chain joins TRBV6-1 to TRBJ2-3, with 14 nucleotides matching TRBD2. Trimming took 5 bases from V and 4 from J; bases not matched to a gene: 5. The CDR3 runs 16 residues. CDR1 MNHNS and CDR2 SASEGT come from the germline V gene. CDR3 in amino acids: CASSREGLAGADTQYF. The DNA of the CDR3 is TGTGCCAGCAGTCGAGAGGGACTAGCGGGAGCAGATACGCAGTATTTT.

This clonotype was observed at least ten times. The CDR3 loop reads CASSWTSGAYNEQFF. In DNA form, the CDR3 reads TGCGCCAGCAGTTGGACTAGCGGGGCCTACAATGAGCAGTTCTTC. The genes are TRBV5-1 and TRBJ2-1; 12 nucleotides agree with TRBD2. The CDR3 is 15 residues long. The V gene's germline CDR1 is SGHRS and CDR2 YFSETQ. V trimming: 5 bases; J trimming: 2 bases; junction bases outside the gene matches: 2.

This clonotype appeared a few times. The chain has TRBV20-1 and TRBJ1-2; 9 bases map to TRBD1. V lost 4 bases, J lost 4 bases, and 10 bases stayed unmatched. The CDR3 has 15 residues. Germline CDR1 reads DFQATT; CDR2 reads SNEGSKA (reference sequence). The CDR3 here is CSATPGRDRVYGYTF. In DNA form, the CDR3 reads TGCAGTGCTACCCCGGGCCGGGACAGGGTCTATGGCTACACCTTC.

There are many counts of this clonotype. The rearrangement links TRBV5-4 to TRBJ2-2; possible D gene TRBD2, 6 bases. The germline CDR1 and CDR2 sequences are SGHNT and YYREEE (reference sequence). Trimming took 2 bases from V and 5 from J, leaving 13 bases between them. This CDR3 has 15 residues. In DNA, the CDR3 is TGTGCCAGCAGCTTTGGAGGGAGGCGTACCGGGGAGCTGTTTTTT. Encoded protein: CASSFGGRRTGELFF. Together with reference TRBV5-4 and TRBJ2-2, the CDR3 gives the full variable domain: ETGVTQSPTHLIKTRGQQVTLRCSSQSGHNTVSWYQQALGQGPQFIFQYYREEENGRGNFPPRFSGLQFPNYSSELNVNALELDDSALYLCASSFGGRRTGELFFGEGSRLTVL.

V gene TRBV7-2 combines with J gene TRBJ2-7; the D call may be TRBD1 or TRBD2 (5 bases each). This CDR3 spans 16 amino acids. Germline CDR1 is SGHTA and CDR2 is FQGNSA. V dropped 3 bases and J dropped 5 bases, with 20 bases sitting between them. The CDR3 DNA reads TGTGCCAGCAGCTTGGGGGTCGGCCTCGAATCCCACGAGCAGTACTTC. Protein: CASSLGVGLESHEQYF.

The chain recombines TRBV6-6 with TRBJ1-2; tentative D call: TRBD1 (6 bases). Germline CDR1 MNHNY, CDR2 SVGAGI (reference sequence). The CDR3 is 13 residues long. V was cut by 5 bases and J by 7 bases, with 14 bases left in between. The CDR3 sequence: CASSDHTGSGYTF. For the CDR3, the DNA is TGTGCCAGCAGTGACCACACAGGGAGTGGCTACACCTTC.

V and J are TRBV27 and TRBJ2-1, with 9 bases lining up with TRBD1. The CDR3 runs 14 residues. Trimming took 8 bases from V and 3 from J; bases not matched to a gene: 5. Germline V gene lookup returns CDR1 MNHEY and CDR2 SMNVEV (reference sequence). The CDR3 DNA reads TGTGCCAGCGGAAGGACAGGGGTCTACAATGAGCAGTTCTTC. It yields the protein CASGRTGVYNEQFF.

This clonotype was picked up many times. The gene calls are TRBV5-1 and TRBJ2-2; 9 nucleotides line up with TRBD1. The germline CDR1 and CDR2 sequences are SGHRS and YFSETQ. Trimming at V came to 4 bases and at J to 3 bases, leaving 7 bases not matched to a gene. The CDR3 is made up of 16 amino acids. The CDR3 region has the DNA TGCGCCAGCAGCCTTACAGGGGGCAGAGACACCGGGGAGCTGTTTTTT. This encodes CASSLTGGRDTGELFF.

The chain combines TRBV4-3 with TRBJ2-4; 10 bases match TRBD1. The length of the CDR3 is 16 residues. Germline loops: CDR1 LGHNA, CDR2 YSLEER. V lost 4 bases and J lost 4; bases outside the gene matches: 7. CDR3 sequence (DNA): TGCGCCAGCAGCCTCCTCCCGGGACAGGGGAAAAACATTCAGTACTTC. It specifies CASSLLPGQGKNIQYF.

This clonotype has just a few counts. The J gene is TRBJ2-1, the V gene TRBV12-3 or TRBV12-4, with TRBD1 identical over 7 bases. V was clipped by 3 bases and J by 0 bases; unmatched bases: 8. The CDR3 runs 17 residues. CDR3 amino acids: CASSLRAGGSSYNEQFF. CDR3 in DNA: TGTGCCAGCAGTTTGAGGGCAGGGGGAAGCTCCTACAATGAGCAGTTCTTC.

In its sample, this clonotype was seen many times. The V call is TRBV7-3, the J call TRBJ1-1, with D possibly being TRBD1 (5 bases). Germline values: CDR1 SGHTA, CDR2 FQGTGA. V lost 2 bases and J lost 4, with 14 bases in between. The CDR3 contains 15 residues. CDR3 coding DNA: TGTGCCAGCAGCTTATTGGACATGAGTCGCACTGAAGCTTTCTTT. Its protein product is CASSLLDMSRTEAFF.

This clonotype was observed a few times. J is TRBJ1-4 and V is TRBV5-1; D not certain. The CDR3 covers 14 residues. V was cut by 0 bases and J by 7 bases, with 10 bases left in between. CDR1 and CDR2 from the germline V gene are SGHRS and YFSETQ. The CDR3 nucleotides read TGCGCCAGCAGCTTGGACAGCGGATTTGAAAAACTGTTTTTT. Its translation: CASSLDSGFEKLFF. The full variable domain, its missing parts supplied by reference TRBV5-1 and TRBJ1-4, is KAGVTQTPRYLIKTRGQQVTLSCSPISGHRSVSWYQQTPGQGLQFLFEYFSETQRNKGNFPGRFSGRQFSNSRSEMNVSTLELGDSALYLCASSLDSGFEKLFFGSGTQLSVL.

This clonotype showed up many times. This rearrangement joins TRBV6-1 to TRBJ1-1; D is undetermined. Trimming cost V 6 bases and J 1 base, with 9 bases left between them. CDR3 length equals 13 residues. Germline CDR1 is MNHNS and CDR2 is SASEGT. The CDR3 loop reads CASRSSGNTEAFF. The CDR3 DNA reads as TGTGCCAGCAGGAGCTCCGGGAACACTGAAGCTTTCTTT.

This rearrangement joins TRBV12-3 or TRBV12-4 to TRBJ1-6; D uncertain. Deletions cut 3 bases from V and 8 bases from J, with 8 bases between. CDR3 length: 13 amino acids. As DNA, the CDR3 is TGTGCCAGCAGTTTCAAGGGTTATTCACCCCTCCACTTT. It yields the protein CASSFKGYSPLHF.